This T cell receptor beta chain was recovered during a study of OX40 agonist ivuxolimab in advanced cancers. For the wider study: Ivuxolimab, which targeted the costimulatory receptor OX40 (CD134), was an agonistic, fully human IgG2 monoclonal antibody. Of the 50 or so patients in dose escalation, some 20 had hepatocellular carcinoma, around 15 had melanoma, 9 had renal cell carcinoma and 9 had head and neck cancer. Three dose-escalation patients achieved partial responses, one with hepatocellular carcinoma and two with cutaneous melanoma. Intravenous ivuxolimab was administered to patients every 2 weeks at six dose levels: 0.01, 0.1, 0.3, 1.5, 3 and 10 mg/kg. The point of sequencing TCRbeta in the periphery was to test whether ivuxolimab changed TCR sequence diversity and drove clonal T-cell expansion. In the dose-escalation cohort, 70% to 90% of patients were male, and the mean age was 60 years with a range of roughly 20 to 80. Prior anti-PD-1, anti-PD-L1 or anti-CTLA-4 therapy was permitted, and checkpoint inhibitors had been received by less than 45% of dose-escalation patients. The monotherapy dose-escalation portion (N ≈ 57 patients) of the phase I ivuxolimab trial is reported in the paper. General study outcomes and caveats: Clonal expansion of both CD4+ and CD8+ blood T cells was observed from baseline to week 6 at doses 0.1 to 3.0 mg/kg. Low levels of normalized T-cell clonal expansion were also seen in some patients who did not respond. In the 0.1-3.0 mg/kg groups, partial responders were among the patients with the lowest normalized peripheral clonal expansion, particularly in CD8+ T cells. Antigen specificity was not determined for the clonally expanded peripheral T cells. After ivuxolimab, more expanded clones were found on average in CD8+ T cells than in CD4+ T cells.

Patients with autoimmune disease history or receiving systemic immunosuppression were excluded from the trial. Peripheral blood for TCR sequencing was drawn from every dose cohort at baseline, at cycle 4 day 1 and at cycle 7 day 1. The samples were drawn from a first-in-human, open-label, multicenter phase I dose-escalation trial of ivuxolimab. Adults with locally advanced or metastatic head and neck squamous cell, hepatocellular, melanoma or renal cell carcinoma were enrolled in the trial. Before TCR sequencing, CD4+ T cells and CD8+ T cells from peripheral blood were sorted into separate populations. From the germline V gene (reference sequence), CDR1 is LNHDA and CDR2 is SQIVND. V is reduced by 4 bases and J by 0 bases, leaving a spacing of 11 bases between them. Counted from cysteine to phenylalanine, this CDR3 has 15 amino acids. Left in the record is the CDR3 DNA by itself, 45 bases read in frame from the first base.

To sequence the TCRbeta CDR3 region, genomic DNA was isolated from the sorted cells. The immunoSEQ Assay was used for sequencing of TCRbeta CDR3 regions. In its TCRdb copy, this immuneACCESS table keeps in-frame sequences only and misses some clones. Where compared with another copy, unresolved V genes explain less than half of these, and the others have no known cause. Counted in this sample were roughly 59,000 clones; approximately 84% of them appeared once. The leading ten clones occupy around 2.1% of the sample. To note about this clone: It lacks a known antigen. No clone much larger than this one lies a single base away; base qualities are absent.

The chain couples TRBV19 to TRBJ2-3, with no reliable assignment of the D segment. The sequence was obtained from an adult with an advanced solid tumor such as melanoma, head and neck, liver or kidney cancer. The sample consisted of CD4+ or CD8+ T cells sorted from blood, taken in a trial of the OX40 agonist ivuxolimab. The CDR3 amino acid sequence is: CASSTSQASTDTQYF. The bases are TGTGCCAGTAGTACGTCCCAGGCTAGCACAGATACGCAGTATTTT.